These T cell receptor beta chains were read from a single sample in a study of cytomegalovirus exposure and HLA in healthy donors. Produced via immunoSEQ multiplex PCR; TCRdb's table is partial and in-frame only. Among about 120,000 clones, around three quarters were seen once, and the ten largest hold 2.5% to 3.5%. Sequenced sample: PBMCs. Receptor source: a woman between 40 and 50 years old in good health and CMV-seropositive. The CDR3 runs from the conserved cysteine through the conserved F or W. A D gene is named only where the DNA matches it firmly. Clone size is stated in some rows and not others, as once, few, many or a class when expanded.

TRBD1,15,TRBV7-2,NA,TRBJ1-2,CASSLSSGQGGGYTF
TRBD1,15,TRBV7-3,once,TRBJ1-1,CASSLQGQGNTEAFF
TRBD1,16,TRBV5-6,NA,TRBJ2-5,CASSLVGQGNKETQYF
TRBD2,14,TRBV7-8,NA,TRBJ2-1,CASRSELARNEQFF
TRBD1,16,TRBV2,NA,TRBJ1-5,CASSPFDRGPDQPQHF
NA,16,TRBV5-6,NA,TRBJ1-2,CASSRGGPGKTYGYTF
TRBD1,14,TRBV7-9,once,TRBJ2-5,CASSLEQGSGTQYF
TRBD2,18,TRBV5-1,NA,TRBJ2-1,CASSLDGFSGGAENEQFF
TRBD2,17,TRBV5-1,NA,TRBJ2-3,CASSPTRGGGAQDTQYF
TRBD2,16,TRBV7-9,NA,TRBJ2-1,CASSWVSSGGPNEQFF
NA,16,TRBV19,NA,TRBJ2-5,CASSPRGGRVGETQYF
NA,15,TRBV10-1,NA,TRBJ2-3,CASSGTGNLTDTQYF
TRBD1,16,TRBV18,NA,TRBJ2-5,CASSPSAGGTQETQYF
TRBD1,14,TRBV27,once,TRBJ2-7,CASTPGQGYHEQYF
NA,15,TRBV6-5,NA,TRBJ2-5,CASSYGYGGQETQYF
NA,15,TRBV7-7,NA,TRBJ2-5,CASSLGGLFQETQYF
NA,15,TRBV5-4,few,TRBJ2-1,CASSLLRGSYNEQFF
NA,14,TRBV11-2,NA,TRBJ2-3,CASSRSQGTDTQYF
NA,13,TRBV10-3,NA,TRBJ1-5,CAIRGEGNQPQHF
NA,11,TRBV30,NA,TRBJ2-1,CAWSVSREQFF
NA,15,TRBV9,NA,TRBJ2-1,CASSVTGQRRNEQFF
NA,13,TRBV5-8,NA,TRBJ1-2,CASSGAVHYGYTF
NA,13,TRBV19,few,TRBJ1-6,CASSTLVDSPLHF
TRBD2,16,TRBV5-4,NA,TRBJ2-1,CASSLEGPSGHNEQFF
NA,14,TRBV29-1,NA,TRBJ2-5,CSVPGGGRVETQYF
NA,13,TRBV6-4,NA,TRBJ1-1,CASSANGRTEAFF
TRBD1,12,TRBV19,NA,TRBJ1-5,CASGQGPGPQHF
NA,14,TRBV6-5,NA,TRBJ2-2,CASRRDTYTGELFF
NA,16,TRBV19,once,TRBJ2-6,CASSRDISSGANVLTF
TRBD1,13,TRBV14,NA,TRBJ1-1,CASSHDRGLRAFF
NA,14,TRBV2,NA,TRBJ2-2,CASSGGENTGELFF
TRBD2,17,TRBV4-3,few,TRBJ2-3,CASSQVFGTSGRDTQYF
NA,15,TRBV7-2,NA,TRBJ2-1,CASSLTVTANNEQFF
TRBD1,15,TRBV4-1,NA,TRBJ1-2,CASSQVGDRVYGYTF
TRBD1,14,TRBV19,few,TRBJ1-1,CASSIGTGVTEAFF